This T cell receptor beta chain is from a study of T cells in Graves' hyperthyroidism and ophthalmopathy. From RNA transcripts, TCR beta CDR3 regions were amplified. HTBI primers drove first-round RT-PCR of the TCR CDR3. TCRdb redid the calling of the multiplex PCR reads with MiXCR, one entry per CDR3 protein. In the table there are more than 500,000 distinct CDR3 sequences, around 15% of which are singletons. V lost 6 bases and J lost 3, with 15 bases in between. The CDR3 totals 14 residues. The germline CDR1 and CDR2 sequences are LNHDA and SQIVND (reference sequence). The clonotype was recovered from a woman in her twenties or thirties with Graves' hyperthyroidism. The sequenced material came from blood. The chain has TRBV19 and TRBJ2-7, with unresolved D. The CDR3 sequence: CASSPNPRDYEQYF. The CDR3 DNA sequence: TGTGCCAGTAGCCCTAACCCCAGAGACTACGAGCAGTACTTC.